The 24 T cell receptor beta chains given below trace back to one sample, sequenced in a study of regulatory T cells in long-lasting Graves disease. To make TCR beta libraries, researchers used iRepertoire HTBI primers and Arm-PCR of CDR3 regions. Using its own MiXCR run on the multiplex PCR reads, TCRdb lists one record per CDR3 protein. Among 400,000 to 450,000 distinct CDR3 sequences listed, around 20% were seen once. Indicated time point: persistent/refractory GD, antithyroid drugs over 5 years with positive TRAb. PBMC-extracted RNA yielded the TCR library. Sequenced here: peripheral blood mononuclear cells (PBMCs), sampled when the disease was refractory, from a patient treated with antithyroid drugs. The origin of the receptors is a female donor with Graves disease.

Concerning this clonotype: No conserved phenylalanine or tryptophan is present at the end of the CDR3, so a read error is the likely explanation. It is unclear where the CDR3 begins or ends on the DNA, so no DNA is shown, and the CDR3 is as TCRdb lists it. This rearrangement joins TRBV28 to TRBJ2-3; the table assigns TRBD1, which was not confirmed against the DNA. The CDR3 extends over 9 residues, inclusive of both ends. Germline CDR1 and CDR2: MDHEN and SYDVKM. The CDR3 spells CASSLLGGV.

This chain connects TRBV7-3 to TRBJ1-6, with a possible D match to TRBD1 (5 bases). CDR1 SGHTA and CDR2 FQGTGA come from the germline V gene. Trimming removed 1 base from V and 7 bases from J, with 11 bases in between. The CDR3 sequence is 15 residues long. The CDR3 DNA reads as TGTGCCAGCAGCTTAATCGGGGGGGAAAATTCACCCCTCCACTTT. The encoded protein is CASSLIGGENSPLHF.

This clonotype was recorded at least ten times. The chain joins TRBV6-1 to TRBJ2-7; D might be TRBD1 (5 bases). V was pared by 5 bases and J by 4 bases, with 12 bases between. This CDR3 comprises 13 residues. The germline V gene encodes CDR1 MNHNS and CDR2 SASEGT. CDR3 sequence: CASSKSRQYEQYF. CDR3 coding DNA: TGTGCCAGCAGTAAGAGCCGACAGTACGAGCAGTACTTC.

There are many counts of this clonotype. The gene calls are TRBV7-2 and TRBJ2-1, with 7 positions matching TRBD2. Losses at the gene ends were 3 bases for V and 5 bases for J; bases not matched to a gene: 10. CDR1 and CDR2 (germline): SGHTA, FQGNSA. The CDR3 runs 16 residues. CDR3 nucleotides: TGTGCCAGCAGCTTGCGTCCAGCGGGAATGGACAATGAGCAGTTCTTC. Amino acids: CASSLRPAGMDNEQFF.

For this clonotype: Since a much larger clone is just one base distant, this may be a read error. This chain connects TRBV7-2 to TRBJ1-4; no clear D. The germline V gene encodes CDR1 SGHTA and CDR2 FQGNSA. V shed 6 bases and J shed 8 bases, with 19 bases lying between them. The length of the CDR3 is 15 residues. In DNA form, the CDR3 reads TGTGCCAGCAGGCCCTCAGAGTATGATCGCGAAAAACTGTTTTTT. It translates to CASRPSEYDREKLFF.

This clonotype has just a few counts. An end of the junction does not agree with germline; a read error may underlie this. V gene TRBV6-1 combines with J gene TRBJ1-1; D unresolved. Germline loops: CDR1 MNHNS, CDR2 SASEGT. The CDR3 contains 12 residues. Here the CDR3 reads CASCDSNTEAFF. In DNA, the CDR3 is TGTGCCAGCTGTGATTCCAACACTGAAGCTTTCTTT.

The rearrangement uses TRBV27 and TRBJ2-2; 9 bases are a match to TRBD2. The germline V gene encodes CDR1 MNHEY and CDR2 SMNVEV (reference sequence). CDR3 size: 16 residues. V trimming: 7 bases; J trimming: 5 bases; junction bases outside the gene matches: 11. The CDR3 loop reads CASMLAGSLGTGELFF. CDR3 sequence (DNA): TGTGCCAGCATGCTAGCGGGAAGTTTGGGGACCGGGGAGCTGTTTTTT.

The chain is built from TRBV7-8 and TRBJ1-2; D unclear. This CDR3 spans 16 amino acids. V lost 2 bases and J lost 4, with 17 bases in between. CDR1 is SGHVS and CDR2 is FQNEAQ in the germline V gene. The CDR3, as DNA: TGTGCCAGCAGCTTAAAAAGCGGGGTATCGGGCTATGGCTACACCTTC. Its protein product is CASSLKSGVSGYGYTF.

This clonotype was found once. The chain uses TRBV19 and TRBJ1-1, with a possible D match to TRBD1 (6 bases). Germline V gene lookup returns CDR1 LNHDA and CDR2 SQIVND (reference sequence). Trimming removed 2 bases at V and 7 bases at J, with 14 bases between. This CDR3 comprises 14 residues. CDR3 nucleotide sequence: TGTGCCAGTAGTATAACAGGGATGAACGTTGAAGCTTTCTTT. This translates into CASSITGMNVEAFF.

The gene calls are TRBV29-1 and TRBJ2-2, with 7 bases aligning to TRBD1. V lost 7 bases and J lost 6; bases outside the gene matches: 5. In germline, CDR1 is SQVTM, CDR2 ANQGSEA. The length of the CDR3 is 12 residues. CDR3 protein: CSGGQVPGELFF. The CDR3 region has the DNA TGCAGCGGCGGACAGGTTCCCGGGGAGCTGTTTTTT.

This clonotype was counted ten times or more. The rearrangement links TRBV27 to TRBJ1-2, with 11 bases matching TRBD1. The CDR3 length is 14 residues. Losses at the gene ends were 5 bases for V and 5 bases for J; bases not matched to a gene: 4. Per germline, CDR1 MNHEY and CDR2 SMNVEV (reference sequence). In nucleotides, the CDR3 is TGTGCCAGCAGTGTCGGGACAGGGGGTTATGGCTACACCTTC. This codes for CASSVGTGGYGYTF.

The V call is TRBV5-8, the J call TRBJ1-5; D is uncertain. V was clipped by 2 bases and J by 4 bases, with 10 bases between them. The germline CDR1 and CDR2 sequences are SGHTS and YDEGEE. This CDR3 is 14 amino acids long. The CDR3 protein is CASSLELGNQPQHF. The DNA for the CDR3 is TGTGCCAGCAGCTTAGAACTGGGAAATCAGCCCCAGCATTTT.

This clonotype was seen only a few times. The chain uses TRBV18 and TRBJ2-6, with D perhaps TRBD1 (5 bases). Germline values: CDR1 KGHSH, CDR2 LQKENI. Trimming removed 1 base from V and 0 bases from J, with 10 bases in between. The CDR3 extends over 17 amino acids. The CDR3 bases are TGTGCCAGCTCACCACGACAGAGATTCTCTGGGGCCAACGTCCTGACTTTC. Its translation: CASSPRQRFSGANVLTF.

This clonotype occurred a few times. The CDR3 DNA is TGTGCCAGCGGAACTAGCGGGGCCTACGAGCAGTACTTC. It yields the protein CASGTSGAYEQYF. J is TRBJ2-7 and V is TRBV7-2; 10 nucleotides align to TRBD2. V lost 8 bases, J lost 2 bases, and 3 bases stayed unmatched. CDR1 is SGHTA, CDR2 FQGNSA, per germline. The CDR3 has 13 amino acids.

This clonotype was detected ten times or more. The CDR3 reads CASPDRAYEQYF. Written as DNA, the CDR3 is TGTGCCAGCCCGGACAGGGCCTACGAGCAGTACTTC. The gene calls are TRBV27 and TRBJ2-7, with TRBD1 identical over 8 bases. This CDR3 has 12 amino acids. Germline V CDR1 and CDR2: MNHEY, SMNVEV (reference sequence). Losses at the gene ends were 8 bases for V and 2 bases for J; bases not matched to a gene: 2.

This clonotype was counted many times. This chain joins TRBV2 and TRBJ2-7; a possible D gene is TRBD2 (5 bases). Germline V gene sequence: CDR1 SNHLY, CDR2 FYNNEI. Trimming pared 6 bases from V and 7 bases from J, leaving 16 bases between. The CDR3 spans 13 residues. The CDR3 nucleotides are TGTGCCAGCAGGGCGGACGGGATTAGGGAGCAGTACTTC. Its protein is CASRADGIREQYF.

This chain uses TRBV27 with TRBJ2-3; D is perhaps TRBD1 or TRBD2 (5 bases each). The CDR3 extends over 19 amino acids. Germline values: CDR1 MNHEY, CDR2 SMNVEV (reference sequence). V dropped 5 bases and J dropped 1 base, with 25 bases sitting between them. CDR3 protein: CASSARGTPSRVGTDTQYF. The CDR3 DNA reads as TGTGCCAGCAGTGCCCGTGGTACTCCTAGCAGGGTCGGCACAGATACGCAGTATTTT.

This clonotype was counted ten times or more. V gene TRBV7-9 combines with J gene TRBJ2-5; 15 nucleotides agree with TRBD2. The trim removed 5 bases at V and 5 bases at J, leaving 9 bases unmatched. Germline V gene data show CDR1 as SEHNR and CDR2 as FQNEAQ (reference sequence). The CDR3 runs 17 residues. The CDR3 region is CASSHGTSGRPEETQYF. In DNA, the CDR3 is TGTGCCAGCAGCCATGGGACTAGCGGGAGGCCGGAGGAGACCCAGTACTTC. The full variable domain, in which reference TRBV7-9 and TRBJ2-5 provide the parts outside the CDR3, is DTGVSQNPRHKITKRGQNVTFRCDPISEHNRLYWYRQTLGQGPEFLTYFQNEAQLEKSRLLSDRFSAERPKGSFSTLEIQRTEQGDSAMYLCASSHGTSGRPEETQYFGPGTRLLVL.

This clonotype was seen ten or more times. J is TRBJ2-7 and V is TRBV28, with 9 bases aligning to TRBD1. The CDR3 contains 13 residues. V lost 6 bases and J lost 4; bases outside the gene matches: 4. Germline CDR1 and CDR2: MDHEN and SYDVKM. CDR3 sequence (DNA): TGTGCCAGCAGCGGGACAGGGTTATACGAGCAGTACTTC. This sequence encodes CASSGTGLYEQYF.

This clonotype was seen ten or more times. The V and J genes are TRBV30 and TRBJ1-2; no clear D gene. Germline CDR1 GTSNPN, CDR2 SVGIG (reference sequence). This CDR3 has 11 residues. V lost 4 bases and J 1 base, leaving 4 bases between the germline ends. CDR3 in amino acids: CAWTVNYGYTF. CDR3 nucleotides: TGTGCCTGGACAGTTAACTATGGCTACACCTTC.

This clonotype was picked up a small number of times. V usage is TRBV30 and J usage is TRBJ2-7, with 7 bases that match TRBD1. This CDR3 is 13 amino acids long. Germline trimming cut 3 bases from V and 3 bases from J; bases unmatched to any gene: 5. Germline lookup yields CDR1 GTSNPN and CDR2 SVGIG (reference sequence). CDR3: CAWSLGTVYEQYF. The CDR3 DNA follows: TGTGCCTGGAGCCTCGGGACAGTCTACGAGCAGTACTTC.

The V gene is TRBV10-3, the J gene TRBJ2-5, with 8 bases fitting TRBD2. Looked up from germline, CDR1 is ENHRY and CDR2 is SYGVKD. The CDR3 spans 14 residues. V was pared by 4 bases and J by 1 base, with 2 bases of the junction left unmatched. The CDR3 loop reads CAISALAVQETQYF. The DNA for the CDR3 is TGTGCCATCAGTGCACTAGCGGTCCAAGAGACCCAGTACTTC.

This clonotype has a count of ten or more. The rearrangement uses TRBV7-2 and TRBJ2-7; 8 bases fit TRBD2. After removal of 6 bases from V and 2 bases from J, the junction contained 18 bases not matched to a gene. Germline CDR1 and CDR2: SGHTA and FQGNSA. The CDR3 extends over 18 amino acids. The DNA of the CDR3 is TGTGCCAGCAGGATTTACGGGAGGGCAGGCCTAACCCCCTACGAGCAGTACTTC. It specifies CASRIYGRAGLTPYEQYF.

This clonotype occurred a few times. The chain carries TRBV11-1 and TRBJ2-4, with 8 bases matching TRBD2. V dropped 3 bases and J dropped 9; count of bases not matched to a gene: 10. Germline V gene sequence: CDR1 SGHAT, CDR2 FQDESV (reference sequence). The CDR3 loop spans 15 amino acids. In DNA form, the CDR3 reads TGTGCCAGCAGCTTCTCGGACAGCGCGGGAGGCATTCAGTACTTC. The encoded protein is CASSFSDSAGGIQYF.